The clone carrying this TCR beta chain was detected only a few times. Antigen unknown. This sample was taken from a study of human T cells and chemical hapten exposure. On the study more broadly: Skin of the upper inner arm, around 2 cm by around 2 cm, received 2% DPC for sensitization. Minor pooled library volume differences mainly drove per-sample TCR yield variation.

Noted time point: patch test 1, 2 weeks after DPC sensitization. Sample treatment: therapeutic diphenylcyclopropenone sensitization with weekly scalp DPC. TCRdb passed the RACE reads through MiXCR, listing each CDR3 protein once. Of some 200,000 distinct CDR3 sequences in the sample, around 22% were seen once. Regarding the study as a whole: The number of TCRs above 1 in 1000 frequency did not change after DPC sensitization.

This CDR3 is 16 amino acids long. CDR1 and CDR2 from the germline V gene are LGHDT and YNNKEL (reference sequence). With 1 base removed from V and 7 bases from J, the gap between germline ends came to 17 bases. This clonotype was obtained from a woman between 50 and 59 years old with alopecia areata. Some clones in this sample may be carry-over from other donors' samples. The chain recombines TRBV3-1 with TRBJ2-1, with D tentatively TRBD2 (5 bases). The sequencing used whole blood, collected in connection with sensitization to the hapten diphenylcyclopropenone (DPC). Here the CDR3 DNA reads TGTGCCAGCAGCCAAGTTTCCGGGATAGGAAAAAATGAGCAGTTCTTC. Protein product: CASSQVSGIGKNEQFF.